This T cell receptor (beta chain) was sequenced in a study of blood T cell repertoires in COVID-19. Study details: T cells, B-cell-depleted T cells, or PBMCs provided the cDNA or gDNA that served as material.

Germline CDR1 and CDR2: SGDLS and YYNGEE. J was trimmed by 6 bases and V by 4 bases; bases with no gene match: 10. The CDR3 length is 16 residues. As originally analysed: Reference gene primer amplification yielded estimated nucleated cell counts. The protocol was immunoSEQ multiplex PCR, while the TCRdb copy is restricted to in-frame clones and leaves out a portion. V and J calls and clone size follow that table, whereas D and trimming were derived from the DNA. Here the sample spans roughly 230,000 clones, roughly 84% being singletons. Sequencing input: peripheral blood. The chain joins TRBV9 to TRBJ2-1; TRBD1 matches at 10 bases. The receptor's source is a man aged 40-49 years with acute or convalescent COVID-19. The DNA of the CDR3 is TGTGCCAGCAGCACCCGGACAGGGGGAGCTACCAATGAGCAGTTCTTC. Residues: CASSTRTGGATNEQFF.